The 2 T cell receptor beta chains below come from one sample, sequenced in a study of blood T cell repertoires in COVID-19. Generated by immunoSEQ multiplex PCR, the TCRdb table keeps only in-frame clones and is missing some. The sample includes about 110,000 clones, around four fifths of them seen just once. Sequencing was performed on peripheral blood. These receptors came from a woman aged 55-69 years with acute or convalescent COVID-19.

The CDR3 DNA is TGTGCCAGCAACCGGGGGGGTTTCTACAATGAGCAGTTCTTC. This translates into CASNRGGFYNEQFF. J is TRBJ2-1 and V is TRBV9, with TRBD2 matching 8 bases. The CDR3 is made up of 14 amino acids. In germline, CDR1 is SGDLS, CDR2 YYNGEE. V lost 6 bases, J lost 3 bases, and 5 bases stayed unmatched.

The V gene is TRBV2, the J gene TRBJ2-1, with D possibly matching TRBD1 (5 bases). V was trimmed by 7 bases and J by 16 bases, leaving 29 bases between them. CDR1 SNHLY and CDR2 FYNNEI come from the germline V gene. This CDR3 contains 15 residues. DNA for the CDR3: TGTGCCAGCATTCGGAGTTGGGGCATCTTGGGGATACCTTTCTTC. This sequence encodes CASIRSWGILGIPFF.